This T cell receptor beta chain appears in the sequencing data of a study of cytomegalovirus exposure and HLA in healthy donors. The CDR3 has 15 amino acids. Germline V gene sequence: CDR1 MNHEY, CDR2 SVGAGI. J was trimmed by 1 base and V by 6 bases; bases with no gene match: 4. This PCR relied on a set of 60 Vbeta primers and 13 Jbeta primers. Sequencing was performed with immunoSEQ multiplex PCR; in TCRdb, only in-frame clones are kept and a portion is missing. The table records more than 95,000 clones, approximately 80% of them present only once. Notes on this clone: Antigen specificity is unknown.

Regarding the study as a whole: For most TCR beta V segments, an earlier analysis put the productive rate at about 87% or about 30% of the time.

The chain is built from TRBV6-5 and TRBJ2-3; 10 bases align to TRBD2. The sequenced sample consisted of PBMCs. The sequence was obtained from a middle-aged man in good health and CMV-seronegative. The CDR3 loop reads CASSLTSGGTDTQYF. DNA for the CDR3: TGTGCCAGCAGCCTTACTAGCGGGGGCACAGATACGCAGTATTTT.